The sequence of this TCR beta chain was determined in a study of T-cell reconstitution after alpha-beta-depleted transplantation in children (dated by TCRdb to about 2016). At the level of the whole study: The study quantitatively tracked T-cell immune reconstitution after TCRalphabeta/CD19-depleted allogeneic hematopoietic cell transplantation in children using TCR repertoire profiling. Overall results and qualifications from the work: Over subsequent months, a decline in hyperexpanded clone frequencies was noted, and after one year, T-cell counts and TCRbeta diversity were mostly ascribed to newly produced T cells. In some patients, high TCRbeta diversity at day 60 was attributed to recipient T cells and intrathymic progenitors that had survived conditioning. The apparently early recovery of alphabetaT-cell counts about two months after transplant reportedly depended on only several hundred rapidly expanded clones that came from non-depleted graft cells.

Of note for this clonotype: Its antigen is currently not known. Base qualities are not recorded, but no much larger clone differs from it by a single base.

The germline V end is reduced by 3 bases and the J end by 6 bases; junction bases left unmatched: 3. The CDR3 goes from the cysteine to the phenylalanine over 16 residues. This entry keeps only the CDR3 DNA: 48 bases, framed from base 1. CDR1 and CDR2 (KGHDR, SFDVKD) derive from the germline V gene. Libraries were built with PCR. Reads for this sample came from an Illumina HiSeq 2500. To normalize quantification of the TCRbeta repertoire, the TCR libraries were built with molecular barcoding that relied on unique molecular identifiers. Using fastp at Q25 and MiXCR, TCRdb reprocessed the public reads and kept productive beta chains. Each CDR3 protein appears once, grouped with its most common genes and DNA. For this sample the table gives about 980,000 distinct CDR3 sequences, of which roughly 31% were detected only once. The top ten constitute roughly 28% of the sample. The sample's treatment or condition label, in plain terms: allogeneic hematopoietic cell transplantation with graft depleted of TCRalphabeta T cells and CD19 B cells. TCRalphabeta/CD19-depleted allogeneic hematopoietic cell grafts were given to the transplant recipients, all of whom were children.

This chain joins TRBV24-1 to TRBJ2-3; the junction holds 15 bases that match TRBD2. The sequence was obtained from a boy under two years old who had a stem cell transplant for SCID, so the T cells may come from the graft donor. This material consisted of PBMCs, mostly from graft donor cells, taken 360 days after TCRalphabeta/CD19-depleted stem cell transplant. The CDR3 here reads CATSDRTSGGDDTQYF. The DNA sequence follows: TGTGCCACCAGTGATCGGACTAGCGGGGGGGACGATACGCAGTATTTT.